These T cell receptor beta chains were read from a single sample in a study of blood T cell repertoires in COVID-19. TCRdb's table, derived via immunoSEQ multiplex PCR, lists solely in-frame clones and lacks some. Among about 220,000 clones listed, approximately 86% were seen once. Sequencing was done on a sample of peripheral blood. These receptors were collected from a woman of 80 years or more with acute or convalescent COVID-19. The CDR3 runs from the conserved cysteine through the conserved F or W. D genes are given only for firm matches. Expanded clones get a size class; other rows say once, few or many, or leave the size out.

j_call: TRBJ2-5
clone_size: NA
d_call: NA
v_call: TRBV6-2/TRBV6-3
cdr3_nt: TGTGCCAGCAGTCCCGGGACTTGGCGCGAGACCCAGTACTTC
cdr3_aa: CASSPGTWRETQYF

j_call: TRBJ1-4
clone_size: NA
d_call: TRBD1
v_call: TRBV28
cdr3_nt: TGTGCCAGCAGGTCCGGGACAGGGCCCGAAAAACTGTTTTTT
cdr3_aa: CASRSGTGPEKLFF

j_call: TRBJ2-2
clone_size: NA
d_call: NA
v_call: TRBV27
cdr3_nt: TGTGCCAGCAGATCCCTCGGTGGGCCCTCGAACACCGGGGAGCTGTTTTTT
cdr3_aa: CASRSLGGPSNTGELFF

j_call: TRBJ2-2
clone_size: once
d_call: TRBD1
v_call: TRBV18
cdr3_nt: TGTGCCAGCTCACCACCGGGACAGGGGGACACCGGGGAGCTGTTTTTT
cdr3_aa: CASSPPGQGDTGELFF

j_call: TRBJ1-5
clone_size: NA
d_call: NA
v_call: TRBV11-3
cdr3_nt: TGTGCCAGCAGCTTAGTTCCACAGGTAAGGGGGTATCAGCCCCAGCATTTT
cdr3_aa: CASSLVPQVRGYQPQHF

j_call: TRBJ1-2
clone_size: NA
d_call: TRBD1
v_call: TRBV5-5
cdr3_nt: TGTGCCAGCAGCTTGCCACAGGGGGCCCAACCCTACTATGGCTACACCTTC
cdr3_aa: CASSLPQGAQPYYGYTF

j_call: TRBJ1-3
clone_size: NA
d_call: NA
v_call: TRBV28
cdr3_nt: TGTGCCAGCAGGGACAGTCATGGAAACACCATATATTTT
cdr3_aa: CASRDSHGNTIYF

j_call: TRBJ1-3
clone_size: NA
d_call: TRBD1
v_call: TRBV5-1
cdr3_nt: TGCGCCAGCTCCCAGGGGGGAAGAAACACCATATATTTT
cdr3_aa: CASSQGGRNTIYF

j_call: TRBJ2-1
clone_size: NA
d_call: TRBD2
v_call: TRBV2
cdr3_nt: TGTGCCAGCAGTGGGACTAGCGGCTCCTACAATGAGCAGTTCTTC
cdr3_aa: CASSGTSGSYNEQFF

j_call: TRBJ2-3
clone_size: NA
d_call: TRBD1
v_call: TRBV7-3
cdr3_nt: TGTGCCAGCAGCTTAAACCCGGGACAGGCCGCAGATACGCAGTATTTT
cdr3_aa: CASSLNPGQAADTQYF

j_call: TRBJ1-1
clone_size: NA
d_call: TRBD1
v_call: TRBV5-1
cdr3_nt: TGCGCCAGCAGCCCTACGGGGACAGTGAACACTGAAGCTTTCTTT
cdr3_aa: CASSPTGTVNTEAFF

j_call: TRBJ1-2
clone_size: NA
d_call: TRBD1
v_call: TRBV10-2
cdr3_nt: TGCGCCAGCACTGACGGACAGGGAGTATACTATGGCTACACCTTC
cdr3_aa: CASTDGQGVYYGYTF

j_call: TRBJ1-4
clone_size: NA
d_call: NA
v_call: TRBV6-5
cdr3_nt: TGTGCCAGCAGTTACCGCCGCGCTAATGAAAAACTGTTTTTT
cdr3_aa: CASSYRRANEKLFF

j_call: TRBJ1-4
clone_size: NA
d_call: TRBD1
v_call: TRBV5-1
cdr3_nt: TGCGCCAGCAGCAGATGGACAGGTACAAGGGAAAAACTGTTTTTT
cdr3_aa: CASSRWTGTREKLFF

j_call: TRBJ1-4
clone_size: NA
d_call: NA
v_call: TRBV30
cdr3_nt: TGTGCCTGGAACTGGGCCCGAAATGAAAAACTGTTTTTT
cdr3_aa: CAWNWARNEKLFF

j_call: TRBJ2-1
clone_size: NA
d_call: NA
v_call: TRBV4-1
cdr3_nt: TGCGCCAGCAGCCAAGATGGGGGCCCTTGGCCGTTCTTC
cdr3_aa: CASSQDGGPWPFF

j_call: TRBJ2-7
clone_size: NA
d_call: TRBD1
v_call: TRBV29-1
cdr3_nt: TGCAGCGTGCAACAGGGGTCCTACGAGCAGTACTTC
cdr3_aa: CSVQQGSYEQYF

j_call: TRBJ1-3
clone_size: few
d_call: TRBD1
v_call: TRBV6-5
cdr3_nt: TGTGCCAGCATAGGGGGCCTTACTGGAAACACCATATATTTT
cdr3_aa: CASIGGLTGNTIYF

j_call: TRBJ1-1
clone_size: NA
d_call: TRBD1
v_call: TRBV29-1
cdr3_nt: TGCAGCGAGCAGGCAGGGGGCCTCACTGAAGCTTTCTTT
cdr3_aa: CSEQAGGLTEAFF

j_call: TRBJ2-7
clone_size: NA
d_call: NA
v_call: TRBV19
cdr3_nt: TGTGCCAGTAGCAGGGACTTTTCCTACGAGCAGTACTTC
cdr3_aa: CASSRDFSYEQYF

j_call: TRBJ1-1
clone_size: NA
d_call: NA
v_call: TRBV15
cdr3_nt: TGTGCCACCAGCAGTCCCTCGGGTAACACTGAAGCTTTCTTT
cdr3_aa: CATSSPSGNTEAFF

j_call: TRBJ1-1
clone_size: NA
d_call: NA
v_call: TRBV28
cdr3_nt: TGTGCCAGCAGGGTACAGAACACTGAAGCTTTCTTT
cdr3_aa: CASRVQNTEAFF

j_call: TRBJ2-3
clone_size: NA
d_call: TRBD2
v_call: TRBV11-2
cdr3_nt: TGTGCCAGCAGCTCCGGGACTAGGACTCGGGATACGCAGTATTTT
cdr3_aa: CASSSGTRTRDTQYF

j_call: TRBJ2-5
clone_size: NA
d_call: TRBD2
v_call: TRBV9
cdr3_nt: TGTGCCAGCAGCTCGGGACTAGCGGAAGAGACCCAGTACTTC
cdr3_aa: CASSSGLAEETQYF

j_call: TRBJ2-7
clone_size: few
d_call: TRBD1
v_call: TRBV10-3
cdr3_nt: TGTGCCATCAGCGGAACCGACAGGGGGCTCGACGAGCAGTACTTC
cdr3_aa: CAISGTDRGLDEQYF

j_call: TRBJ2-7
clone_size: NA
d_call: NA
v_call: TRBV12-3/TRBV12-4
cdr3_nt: TGTGCCAGCAGTTTCGGGTTGGGCGAGCAGTACTTC
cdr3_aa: CASSFGLGEQYF

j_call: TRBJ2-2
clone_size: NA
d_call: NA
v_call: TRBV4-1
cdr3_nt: TGCGCCAGCAGCCAAGATTTAGACACTCGCACCGGGGAGCTGTTTTTT
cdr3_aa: CASSQDLDTRTGELFF

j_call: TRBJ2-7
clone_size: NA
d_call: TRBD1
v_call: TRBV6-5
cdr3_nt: TGTGCCAGCACCCGAGCCGGGACAGTTCCCGGAGAGCAGTACTTC
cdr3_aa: CASTRAGTVPGEQYF

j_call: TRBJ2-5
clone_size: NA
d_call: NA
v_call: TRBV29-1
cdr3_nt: TGCAGCGTCGAGTTGTGGAGAGGAGAGACCCAGTACTTC
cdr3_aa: CSVELWRGETQYF

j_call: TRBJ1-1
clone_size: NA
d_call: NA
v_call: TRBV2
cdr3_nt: TGTGCCAGCAGTGAACAGGACAGAAATTTCGAAGCTTTCTTT
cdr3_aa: CASSEQDRNFEAFF

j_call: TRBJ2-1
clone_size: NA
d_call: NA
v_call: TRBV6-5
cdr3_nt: TGTGCCAGCAGTTACGGCGGGACCGGGCAGTTCTTC
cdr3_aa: CASSYGGTGQFF

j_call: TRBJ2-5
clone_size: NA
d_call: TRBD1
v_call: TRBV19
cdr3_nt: TGTGCCAGTACTCGGACAGGACAATACCAAGAGACCCAGTACTTC
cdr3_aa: CASTRTGQYQETQYF

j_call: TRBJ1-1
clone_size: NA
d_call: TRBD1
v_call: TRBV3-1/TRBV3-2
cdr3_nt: TGTGCCAGCAGCCGCGACGGGCAGGGGGGTACTGAAGCTTTCTTT
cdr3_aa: CASSRDGQGGTEAFF

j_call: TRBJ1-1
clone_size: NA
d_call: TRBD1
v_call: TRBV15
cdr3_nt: TGTGCCACCAGCTGGAGGGGGCGCGGCACTGAAGCTTTCTTT
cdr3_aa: CATSWRGRGTEAFF

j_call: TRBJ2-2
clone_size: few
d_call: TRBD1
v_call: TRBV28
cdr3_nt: TGTGCCAGCAGAACCAGACAGGGGGGCACCGGGGAGCTGTTTTTT
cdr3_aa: CASRTRQGGTGELFF

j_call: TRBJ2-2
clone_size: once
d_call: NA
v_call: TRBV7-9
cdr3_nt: TGTGCCAGCAGCTCCCGACAGAACACCGGGGAGCTGTTTTTT
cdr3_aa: CASSSRQNTGELFF

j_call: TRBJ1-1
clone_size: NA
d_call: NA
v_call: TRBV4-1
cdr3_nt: TGCGCCAGCAGCCAAGAACCCAGGGGGAACACTGAAGCTTTCTTT
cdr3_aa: CASSQEPRGNTEAFF

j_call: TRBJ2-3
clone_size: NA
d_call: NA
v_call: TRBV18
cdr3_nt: TGTGCCAGCTCCGACAGTGGCACAGATACGCAGTATTTT
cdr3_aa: CASSDSGTDTQYF

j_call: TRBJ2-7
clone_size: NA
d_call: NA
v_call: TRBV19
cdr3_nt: TGTGCCAGTAGTTCTACCAGCATCGGGTCCTACGAGCAGTACTTC
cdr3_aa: CASSSTSIGSYEQYF

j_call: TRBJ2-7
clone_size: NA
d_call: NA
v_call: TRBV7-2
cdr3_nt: TGTGCCAGCAGCTCCCCCCCACGGGGCTACGAGCAGTACTTC
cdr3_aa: CASSSPPRGYEQYF

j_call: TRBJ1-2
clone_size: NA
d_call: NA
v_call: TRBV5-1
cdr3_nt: TGCGCCAGCAGCTTGGGACAGAGTAACTATGGCTACACCTTC
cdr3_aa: CASSLGQSNYGYTF

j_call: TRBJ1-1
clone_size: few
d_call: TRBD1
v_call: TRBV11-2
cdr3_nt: TGTGCCAGCAGCTTCCAGGGGGGCACTGAAGCTTTCTTT
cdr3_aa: CASSFQGGTEAFF

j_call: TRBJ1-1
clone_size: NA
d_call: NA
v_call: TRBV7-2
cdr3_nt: TGTGCCAGCAGCTCGGCGGGGGGGGCACTAGCTTTCTTT
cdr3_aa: CASSSAGGALAFF

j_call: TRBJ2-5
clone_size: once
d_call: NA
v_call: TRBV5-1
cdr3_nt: TGCGCCAGCAGCCAACTACTATCCGGCCAAGAGACCCAGTACTTC
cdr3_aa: CASSQLLSGQETQYF

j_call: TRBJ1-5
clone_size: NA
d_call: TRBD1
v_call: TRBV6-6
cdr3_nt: TGTGCCAGCAGTTCGGACAGGGCCTTGCCCCAGCATTTT
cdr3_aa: CASSSDRALPQHF

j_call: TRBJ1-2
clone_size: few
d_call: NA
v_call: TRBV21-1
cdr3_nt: TGTGCCAGCAGCACGACGGACAGTTTGAGCTCTATAGATGGCTACACCTTC
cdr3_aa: CASSTTDSLSSIDGYTF

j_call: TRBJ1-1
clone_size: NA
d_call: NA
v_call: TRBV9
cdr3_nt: TGTGCCAGCAGCTTCCGAGACACTACTGAAGCTTTCTTT
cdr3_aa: CASSFRDTTEAFF

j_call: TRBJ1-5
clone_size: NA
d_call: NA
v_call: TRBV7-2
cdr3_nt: TGTGCCACCCGCTCCGAGCCGTATAGCAATCAGCCCCAGCATTTT
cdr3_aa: CATRSEPYSNQPQHF

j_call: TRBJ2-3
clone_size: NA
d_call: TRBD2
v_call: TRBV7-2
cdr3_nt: TGTGCCAGCAGCTTAGCCCTAGCGGGGGGGTGGGATACGCAGTATTTT
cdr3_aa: CASSLALAGGWDTQYF

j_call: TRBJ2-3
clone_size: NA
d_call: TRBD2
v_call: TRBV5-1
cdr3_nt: TGCGCCAGCAGCCTACGGACTAGCGGGGGGGCCCATACAGATACGCAGTATTTT
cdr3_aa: CASSLRTSGGAHTDTQYF

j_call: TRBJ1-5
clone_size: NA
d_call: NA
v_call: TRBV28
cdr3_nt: TGTGCCAGCAGTTATTCCATAGTGGGTCCACCGGGGCAGCCCCAGCATTTT
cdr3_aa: CASSYSIVGPPGQPQHF

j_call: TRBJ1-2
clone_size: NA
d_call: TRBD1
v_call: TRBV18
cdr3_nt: TGTGCCAGCTCACCACTGGGCAGGGGGCTTGACTATGGCTACACCTTC
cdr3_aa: CASSPLGRGLDYGYTF

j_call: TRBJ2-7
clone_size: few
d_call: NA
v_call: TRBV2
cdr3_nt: TGTGCCAGCAAGGAGGGCTACTACGAGCAGTACTTC
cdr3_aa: CASKEGYYEQYF

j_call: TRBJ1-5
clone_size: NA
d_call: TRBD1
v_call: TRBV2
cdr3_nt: TGTGCCAGCAGTGGGACAGGGTTCCGGAATCAGCCCCAGCATTTT
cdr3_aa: CASSGTGFRNQPQHF

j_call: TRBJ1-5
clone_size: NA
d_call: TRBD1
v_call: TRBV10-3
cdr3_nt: TGTGCCATCAGTGAGTCGATGACAGGGGGAAATAGCAATCAGCCCCAGCATTTT
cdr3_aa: CAISESMTGGNSNQPQHF

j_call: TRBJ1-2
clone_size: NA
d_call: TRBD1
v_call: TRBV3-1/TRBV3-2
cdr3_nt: TGTGCCAGCAGCCAAGGAAACACAGGGGGCGCCCTAGGTTACACCTTC
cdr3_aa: CASSQGNTGGALGYTF

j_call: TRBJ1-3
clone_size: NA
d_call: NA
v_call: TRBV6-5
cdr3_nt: TGTGCCAGCAGGTCGGGGGGGCTCGGAAACACCATATATTTT
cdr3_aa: CASRSGGLGNTIYF

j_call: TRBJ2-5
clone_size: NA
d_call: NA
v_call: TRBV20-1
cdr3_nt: TGCAGTGCCTTCCATGGCGAGACCCAGTACTTC
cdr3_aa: CSAFHGETQYF

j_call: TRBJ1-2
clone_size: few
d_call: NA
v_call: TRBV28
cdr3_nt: TGTGCCAGCAGTCCCGGGGGGGGCGGAAACTATGGCTACACCTTC
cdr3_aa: CASSPGGGGNYGYTF